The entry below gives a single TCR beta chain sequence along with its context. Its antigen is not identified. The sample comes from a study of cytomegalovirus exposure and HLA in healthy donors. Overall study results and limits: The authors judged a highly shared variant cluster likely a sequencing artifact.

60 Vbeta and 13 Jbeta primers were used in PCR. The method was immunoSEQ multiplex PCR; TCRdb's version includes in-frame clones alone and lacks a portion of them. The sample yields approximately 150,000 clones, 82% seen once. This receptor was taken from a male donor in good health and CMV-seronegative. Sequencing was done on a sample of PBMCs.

The CDR3 is CASSYGQGTAALEQYF. CDR3 nucleotide sequence: TGTGCCAGCAGCTACGGACAGGGAACGGCTGCTCTCGAGCAGTACTTC. J is TRBJ2-7 and V is TRBV11-1; TRBD1 agrees at 8 bases. The CDR3 consists of 16 residues. Germline CDR1 SGHAT, CDR2 FQDESV (reference sequence). With 4 bases clipped from V and 6 bases from J, the junction kept 14 bases outside the gene matches.